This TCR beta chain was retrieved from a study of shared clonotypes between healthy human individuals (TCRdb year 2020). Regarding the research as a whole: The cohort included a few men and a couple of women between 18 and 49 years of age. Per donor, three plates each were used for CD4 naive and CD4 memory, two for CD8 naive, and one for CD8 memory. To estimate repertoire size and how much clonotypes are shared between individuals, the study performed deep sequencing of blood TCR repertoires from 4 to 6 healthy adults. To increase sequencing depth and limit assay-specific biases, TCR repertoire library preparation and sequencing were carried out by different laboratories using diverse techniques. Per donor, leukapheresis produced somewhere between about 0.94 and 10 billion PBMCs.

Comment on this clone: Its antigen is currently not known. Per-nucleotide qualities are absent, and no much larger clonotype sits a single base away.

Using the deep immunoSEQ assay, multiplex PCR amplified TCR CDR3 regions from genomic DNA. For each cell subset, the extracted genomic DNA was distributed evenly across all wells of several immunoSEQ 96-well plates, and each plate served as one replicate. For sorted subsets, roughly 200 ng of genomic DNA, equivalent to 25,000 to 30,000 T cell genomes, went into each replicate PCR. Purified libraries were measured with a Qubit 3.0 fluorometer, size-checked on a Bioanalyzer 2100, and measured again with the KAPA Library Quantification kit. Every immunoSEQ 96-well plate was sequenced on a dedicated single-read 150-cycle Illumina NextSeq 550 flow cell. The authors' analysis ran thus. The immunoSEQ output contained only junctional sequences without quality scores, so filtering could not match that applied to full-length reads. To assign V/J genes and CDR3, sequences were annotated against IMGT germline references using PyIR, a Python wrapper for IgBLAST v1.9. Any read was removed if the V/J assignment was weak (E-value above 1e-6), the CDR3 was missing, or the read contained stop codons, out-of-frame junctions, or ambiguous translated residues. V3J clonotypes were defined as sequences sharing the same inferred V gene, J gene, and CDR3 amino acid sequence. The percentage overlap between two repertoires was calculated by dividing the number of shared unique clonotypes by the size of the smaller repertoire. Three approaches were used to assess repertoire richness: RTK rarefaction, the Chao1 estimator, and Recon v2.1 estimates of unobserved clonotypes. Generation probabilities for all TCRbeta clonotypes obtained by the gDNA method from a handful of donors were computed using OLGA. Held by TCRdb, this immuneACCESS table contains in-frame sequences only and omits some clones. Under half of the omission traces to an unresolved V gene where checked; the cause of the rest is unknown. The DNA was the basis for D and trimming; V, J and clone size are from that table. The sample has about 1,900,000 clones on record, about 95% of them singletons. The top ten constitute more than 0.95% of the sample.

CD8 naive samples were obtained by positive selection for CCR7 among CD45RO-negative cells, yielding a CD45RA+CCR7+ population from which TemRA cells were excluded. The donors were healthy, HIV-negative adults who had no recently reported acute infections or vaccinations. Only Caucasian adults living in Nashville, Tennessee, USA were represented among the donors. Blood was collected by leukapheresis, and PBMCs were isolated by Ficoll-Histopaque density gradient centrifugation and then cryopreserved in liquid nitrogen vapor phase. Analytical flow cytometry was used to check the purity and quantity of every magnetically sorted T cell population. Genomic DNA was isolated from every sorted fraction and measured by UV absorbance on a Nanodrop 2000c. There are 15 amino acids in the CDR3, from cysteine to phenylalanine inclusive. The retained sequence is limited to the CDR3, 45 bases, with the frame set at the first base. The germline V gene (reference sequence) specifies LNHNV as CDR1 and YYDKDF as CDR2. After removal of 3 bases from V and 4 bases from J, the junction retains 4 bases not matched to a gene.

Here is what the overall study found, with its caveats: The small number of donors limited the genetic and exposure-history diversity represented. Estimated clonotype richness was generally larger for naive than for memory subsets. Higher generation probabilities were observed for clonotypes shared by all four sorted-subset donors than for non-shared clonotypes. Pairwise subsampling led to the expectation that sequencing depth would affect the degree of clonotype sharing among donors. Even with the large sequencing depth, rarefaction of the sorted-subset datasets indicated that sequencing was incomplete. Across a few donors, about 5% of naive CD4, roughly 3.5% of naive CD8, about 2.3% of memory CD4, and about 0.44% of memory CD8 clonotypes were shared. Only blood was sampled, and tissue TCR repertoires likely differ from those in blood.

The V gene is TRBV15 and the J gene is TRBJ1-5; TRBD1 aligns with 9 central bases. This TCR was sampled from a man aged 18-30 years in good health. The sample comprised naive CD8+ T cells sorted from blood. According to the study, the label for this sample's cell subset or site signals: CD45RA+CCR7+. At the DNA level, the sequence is TGTGCCACCAGCAGTGAGGACAGGGGTAATCAGCCCCAGCATTTT. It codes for CATSSEDRGNQPQHF.